Below are 17 T cell receptor beta chains sequenced from a single sample in a study of technical replicates of blood from four donors. Method: immunoSEQ multiplex PCR; TCRdb's copy keeps in-frame clones and lacks some. The sample records about 97,000 clones, approximately 94% being singletons. Sequencing was done on a sample of T cells isolated from PBMCs. These receptors came from a human donor in good health.

The V and J genes are TRBV30 and TRBJ1-6; maybe TRBD1 (5 bases). V was cut by 0 bases and J by 7 bases, with 16 bases left in between. Germline V lookup: CDR1 GTSNPN, CDR2 SVGIG (reference sequence). This CDR3 has 16 amino acids. In DNA, the CDR3 is TGTGCCTGGAGTGTACTATGGGGGGGTCCAAATTCACCCCTCCACTTT. This codes for CAWSVLWGGPNSPLHF. The complete variable domain, with remaining parts taken from reference TRBV30 and TRBJ1-6, reads SQTIHQWPATLVQPVGSPLSLECTVEGTSNPNLYWYRQAAGRGLQLLFYSVGIGQISSEVPQNLSASRPQDRQFILSSKKLLLSDSGFYLCAWSVLWGGPNSPLHFGNGTRLTVT.

J is TRBJ1-5 and V is TRBV10-1; D possibly corresponds to TRBD1 (6 bases). The CDR3 covers 13 residues. Germline loops: CDR1 WNHNN, CDR2 SYGVQD (reference sequence). The V end lost 8 bases, the J end lost 7 bases, and 15 bases lay between the germline ends. CDR3 region: CASSAGAGQPQHF. The CDR3 nucleotides read TGCGCCAGCTCTGCGGGGGCAGGGCAGCCCCAGCATTTT.

J is TRBJ2-7 and V is TRBV5-6; no clear D gene. The CDR3 sequence is 13 residues long. Germline CDR1 is SGHDT and CDR2 is YYEEEE. V lost 5 bases, J lost 2 bases, and 11 bases lay in between. For the CDR3, the DNA is TGTGCCAGCAGATTTTCTTTAACCTACGAGCAGTACTTC. This encodes CASRFSLTYEQYF.

The chain uses TRBV5-6 and TRBJ2-5; 10 bases are a match to TRBD1. The CDR3 has 17 residues. The trim removed 0 bases at V and 1 base at J, leaving 6 bases unmatched. Germline V gene sequence: CDR1 SGHDT, CDR2 YYEEEE. DNA for the CDR3: TGTGCCAGCAGCTTGGGGGGACAGGGGTATTTCCAAGAGACCCAGTACTTC. It is translated as CASSLGGQGYFQETQYF.

The rearrangement links TRBV4-1 to TRBJ2-1; possible D gene TRBD2, 6 bases. The ends were cut back, 1 base at V and 3 bases at J, with 10 bases in the middle. The CDR3 runs 15 residues. Germline CDR1 is MGHRA and CDR2 is YSYEKL. In DNA form, the CDR3 reads TGCGCCAGCAGCCAAGTGAGGGAGGTCTACAATGAGCAGTTCTTC. Translation gives CASSQVREVYNEQFF.

The rearrangement links TRBV5-1 to TRBJ2-1; 7 bases fit TRBD2. After removal of 0 bases from V and 10 bases from J, the junction contained 7 bases not matched to a gene. The germline CDR1 and CDR2 sequences are SGHRS and YFSETQ. The CDR3 totals 14 residues. The CDR3 is CASSLGTRIGEQFF. CDR3 sequence (DNA): TGCGCCAGCAGCTTGGGGACTAGGATAGGGGAGCAGTTCTTC. Looking up the rest from reference TRBV5-1 and TRBJ2-1 gives the full variable domain: KAGVTQTPRYLIKTRGQQVTLSCSPISGHRSVSWYQQTPGQGLQFLFEYFSETQRNKGNFPGRFSGRQFSNSRSEMNVSTLELGDSALYLCASSLGTRIGEQFFGPGTRLTVL.

This chain links TRBV9 with TRBJ2-7; 12 positions agree with TRBD1. Per the germline V gene, CDR1 is SGDLS and CDR2 is YYNGEE. This CDR3 is 15 amino acids long. Losses at the gene ends were 4 bases for V and 4 bases for J; bases not matched to a gene: 6. The CDR3 DNA sequence: TGTGCCAGCAGCCCAACGGGACAGGGGGCTTACGAGCAGTACTTC. Translated, it gives CASSPTGQGAYEQYF.

The chain has TRBV6-4 and TRBJ2-1, with D possibly TRBD2 on 5 matching bases. This CDR3 region has 15 residues. In germline, CDR1 is MRHNA, CDR2 SNTAGT. With 8 bases removed from V and 8 bases from J, the gap between germline ends came to 22 bases. The CDR3 is CASPRSGPTCDEQFF. The CDR3, as DNA: TGTGCCAGCCCAAGGAGCGGACCCACGTGCGATGAGCAGTTCTTC.

The genes are TRBV9 and TRBJ1-1; no firm D call. Looked up from germline, CDR1 is SGDLS and CDR2 is YYNGEE. The CDR3 runs 14 residues. V shed 0 bases and J shed 8 bases, with 14 bases lying between them. The CDR3 is CASSVGGRPLEAFF. The CDR3 region has the DNA TGTGCCAGCAGCGTAGGAGGGAGGCCTCTAGAAGCTTTCTTT. Full variable domain (missing parts from reference TRBV9 and TRBJ1-1): DSGVTQTPKHLITATGQRVTLRCSPRSGDLSVYWYQQSLDQGLQFLIQYYNGEERAKGNILERFSAQQFPDLHSELNLSSLELGDSALYFCASSVGGRPLEAFFGQGTRLTVV.

V usage is TRBV5-6 and J usage is TRBJ2-1; a weak D match, TRBD2 (6 bases). The CDR3 spans 16 residues. Trimming removed 1 base at V and 6 bases at J, with 17 bases between. Germline V gives CDR1 SGHDT, CDR2 YYEEEE. The CDR3: CASSLRELQRGNEQFF. Written as DNA, the CDR3 is TGTGCCAGCAGCTTGCGGGAGCTCCAACGGGGCAATGAGCAGTTCTTC.

The V and J genes are TRBV29-1 and TRBJ1-5; tentatively, D is TRBD1 (5 bases). V was pared by 4 bases and J by 3 bases, with 13 bases between. Per germline, CDR1 SQVTM and CDR2 ANQGSEA. The CDR3 sequence is 14 residues long. The CDR3 DNA follows: TGCAGCGTTGCCCCAGGGACTGACAATCAGCCCCAGCATTTT. The encoded protein is CSVAPGTDNQPQHF.

Comments on this clone: One end of the junction does not line up with germline, which may come from a read error. V and J are TRBV2 and TRBJ2-6; D gene ambiguous. This CDR3 spans 18 amino acids. The germline V gene encodes CDR1 SNHLY and CDR2 FYNNEI. CDR3 residues: CASSLRGDLNSRANVLTF. DNA of the CDR3: TGTGCCAGCTCGTTACGCGGCGACCTGAACTCTAGGGCCAACGTCCTGACTTTC.

This chain joins TRBV6-5 and TRBJ1-1; no clear D. V gave up 5 bases and J gave up 2 bases, with 12 bases separating them. The CDR3 loop spans 14 amino acids. Germline V gives CDR1 MNHEY, CDR2 SVGAGI. The DNA for the CDR3 is TGTGCCAGCAGTGGCCGGACTCTCAACACTGAAGCTTTCTTT. It encodes CASSGRTLNTEAFF.

This clone has only one observation. The chain links TRBV7-9 to TRBJ2-1; D gene uncertain. CDR3 length equals 16 residues. Germline assignment: CDR1 SEHNR and CDR2 FQNEAQ (reference sequence). With 2 bases removed from V and 3 bases from J, the gap between germline ends came to 14 bases. In nucleotides, the CDR3 is TGTGCCAGCAGCTTAATGTTTTACTCCTACTACAATGAGCAGTTCTTC. It encodes CASSLMFYSYYNEQFF.

CDR3 in amino acids: CSAIPGDRGNDGYTF. In nucleotides, the CDR3 is TGCAGCGCCATTCCGGGGGACAGGGGAAACGATGGCTACACCTTC. This chain connects TRBV29-1 to TRBJ1-2; 10 bases map to TRBD1. Unmatched junction bases numbered 14, after V lost 7 bases and J lost 6 bases. This CDR3 is 15 amino acids long. Germline V gene lookup returns CDR1 SQVTM and CDR2 ANQGSEA.

This clone was counted a single time. The chain couples TRBV12-5 to TRBJ1-2; 8 bases map to TRBD1. There are 17 residues in the CDR3. Germline V CDR1 and CDR2: LGHNT, FRNRAP. J lost 4 bases, V lost 5 bases, and 15 bases had no gene match. The CDR3: CASGPAFQGANSYGYTF. CDR3 sequence (DNA): TGTGCTAGTGGTCCTGCATTTCAGGGGGCTAATAGCTATGGCTACACCTTC.

V usage is TRBV14 and J usage is TRBJ2-2; 8 nucleotides match TRBD2. This CDR3 contains 14 residues. Per germline, CDR1 SGHDN and CDR2 FVKESK. The V segment lost 6 bases and the J segment 4 bases; nucleotides outside the gene matches: 4. The CDR3 protein is CASRLTSGTGELFF. The CDR3 nucleotides read TGTGCCAGCAGACTAACTAGCGGCACCGGGGAGCTGTTTTTT.